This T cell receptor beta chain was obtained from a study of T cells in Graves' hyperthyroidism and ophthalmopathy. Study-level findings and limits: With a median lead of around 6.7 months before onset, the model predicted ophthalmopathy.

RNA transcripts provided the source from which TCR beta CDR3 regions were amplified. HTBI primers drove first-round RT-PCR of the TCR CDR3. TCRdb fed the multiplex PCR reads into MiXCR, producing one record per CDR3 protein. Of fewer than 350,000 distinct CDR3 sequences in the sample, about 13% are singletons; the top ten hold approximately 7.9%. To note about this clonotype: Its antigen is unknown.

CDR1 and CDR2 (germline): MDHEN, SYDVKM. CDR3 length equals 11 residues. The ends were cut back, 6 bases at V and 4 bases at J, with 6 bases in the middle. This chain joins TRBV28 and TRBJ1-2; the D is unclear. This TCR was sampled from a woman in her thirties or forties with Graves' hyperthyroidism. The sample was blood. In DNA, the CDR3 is TGTGCCAGCAGATCCTCCTATGGCTACACCTTC. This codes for CASRSSYGYTF.